Here is one T cell receptor (beta chain) with its context. No antigen is known for it. The source of the sample is a study of T cell responses to AZD1222 COVID-19 vaccine. Study results and caveats: Seropositive at baseline were only a handful of AZD1222 recipients. Repertoire sampling was restricted to post-peak T cell response timepoints. Spike-specific TCR breadth rose after two AZD1222 doses, and depth rose as well. Vaccine-associated CD4 TCRs ranged over spike, dominating at 160-218 and 743-854.

The table came from immunoSEQ multiplex PCR; TCRdb's copy has only in-frame clones and leaves some out. The table records some 96,000 clones, 70% to 90% of them present only once. The V and J ends lost 5 bases and 7 bases respectively, with 15 bases between them. Per the germline V gene, CDR1 is MDHEN and CDR2 is SYDVKM. The CDR3 is made up of 14 amino acids. Sequenced here: peripheral blood, sampled on day 0 of MenACWY control vaccination. The V gene is TRBV28, the J gene TRBJ1-5; D uncertain. The receptor was derived from an adult in good health. This CDR3 reads CASSPLPAQQPQHF. The DNA of the CDR3 is TGTGCCAGCAGTCCACTCCCGGCCCAACAGCCCCAGCATTTT.